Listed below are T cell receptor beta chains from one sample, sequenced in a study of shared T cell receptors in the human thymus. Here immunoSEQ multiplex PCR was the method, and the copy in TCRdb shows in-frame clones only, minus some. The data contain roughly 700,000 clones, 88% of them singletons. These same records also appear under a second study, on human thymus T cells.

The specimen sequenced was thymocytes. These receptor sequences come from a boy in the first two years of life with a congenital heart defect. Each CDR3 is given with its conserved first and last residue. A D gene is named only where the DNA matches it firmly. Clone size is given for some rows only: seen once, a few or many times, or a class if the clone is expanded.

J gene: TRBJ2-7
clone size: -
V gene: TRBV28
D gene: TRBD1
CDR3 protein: CASSQTKSGTVYEQYF
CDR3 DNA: TGTGCCAGCAGTCAAACGAAATCCGGGACAGTCTACGAGCAGTACTTC

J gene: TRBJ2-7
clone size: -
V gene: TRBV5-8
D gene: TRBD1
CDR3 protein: CASSFRDRSPWTTYEQYF
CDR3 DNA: TGTGCCAGCAGCTTCCGGGACAGGTCGCCATGGACAACCTACGAGCAGTACTTC

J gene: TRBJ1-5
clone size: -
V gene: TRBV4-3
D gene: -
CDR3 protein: CASSQTGISNQPQHF
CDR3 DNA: TGCGCCAGCAGCCAAACAGGGATTAGCAATCAGCCCCAGCATTTT

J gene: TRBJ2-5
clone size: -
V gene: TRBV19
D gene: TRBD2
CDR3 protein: CASSIGSRLAGGRTLETQYF
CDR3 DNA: TGTGCCAGTAGTATAGGATCCCGACTAGCGGGAGGGCGGACTTTGGAGACCCAGTACTTC

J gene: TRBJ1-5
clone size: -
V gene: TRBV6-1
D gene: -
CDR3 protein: CASSEGKGRVSNQPQHF
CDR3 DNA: TGTGCCAGCAGTGAAGGAAAAGGTCGGGTTAGCAATCAGCCCCAGCATTTT

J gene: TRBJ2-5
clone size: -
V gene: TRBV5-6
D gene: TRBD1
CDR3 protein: CASSFRDRGPETQYF
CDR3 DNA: TGTGCCAGCAGCTTCCGGGACAGGGGGCCGGAGACCCAGTACTTC

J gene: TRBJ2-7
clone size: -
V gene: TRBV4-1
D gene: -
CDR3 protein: CASSQLVEGSYEQYF
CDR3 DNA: TGCGCCAGCAGCCAACTAGTTGAGGGCTCCTACGAGCAGTACTTC

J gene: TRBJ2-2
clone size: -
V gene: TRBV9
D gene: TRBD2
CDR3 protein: CASSPTTSRTSGRSPGELFF
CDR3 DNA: TGTGCCAGCAGCCCGACAACCTCCCGAACTAGCGGGAGGAGCCCCGGGGAGCTGTTTTTT

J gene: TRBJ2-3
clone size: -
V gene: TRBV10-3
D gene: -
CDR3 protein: CAISEEIAEEEACTDTQYF
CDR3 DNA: TGTGCCATCAGTGAGGAAATAGCGGAGGAGGAGGCTTGCACAGATACGCAGTATTTT

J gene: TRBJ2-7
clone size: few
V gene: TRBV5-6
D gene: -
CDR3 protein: CASSPRTIFYEQYF
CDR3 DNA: TGTGCCAGCAGCCCCAGGACTATCTTCTACGAGCAGTACTTC

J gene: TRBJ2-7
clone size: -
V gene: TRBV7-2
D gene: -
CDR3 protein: CASTHRRGPPAEQYF
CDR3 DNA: TGTGCCAGCACCCACCGGAGGGGCCCCCCCGCCGAGCAGTACTTC

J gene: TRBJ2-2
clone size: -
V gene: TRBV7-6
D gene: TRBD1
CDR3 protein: CASSRLRGQGEDTGELFF
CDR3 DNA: TGTGCCAGCAGCCGACTCCGAGGACAGGGGGAGGACACCGGGGAGCTGTTTTTT

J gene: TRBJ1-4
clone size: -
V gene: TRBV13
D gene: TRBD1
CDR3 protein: CASSPQGLGGEKLFF
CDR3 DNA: TGTGCCAGCAGCCCACAGGGGCTTGGGGGGGAAAAACTGTTTTTT

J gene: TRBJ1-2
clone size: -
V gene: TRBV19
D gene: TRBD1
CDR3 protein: CASSTHDRATNYGYTF
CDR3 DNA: TGTGCCAGTAGTACCCATGACAGGGCTACTAACTATGGCTACACCTTC

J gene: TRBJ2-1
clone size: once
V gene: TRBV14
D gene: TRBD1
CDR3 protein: CASSPRQGNIHNEQFF
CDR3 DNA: TGTGCCAGCAGCCCCAGACAGGGAAATATCCACAATGAGCAGTTCTTC

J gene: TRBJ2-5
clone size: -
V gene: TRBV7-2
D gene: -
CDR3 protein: CASSPAGSQETQYF
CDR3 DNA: TGTGCCAGCAGTCCCGCCGGGAGCCAAGAGACCCAGTACTTC

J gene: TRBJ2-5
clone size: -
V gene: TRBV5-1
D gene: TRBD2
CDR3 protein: CASSLTGGETQYF
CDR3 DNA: TGCGCCAGCAGCTTGACCGGGGGGGAGACCCAGTACTTC

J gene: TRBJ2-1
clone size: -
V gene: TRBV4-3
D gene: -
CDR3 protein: CASSQVRGRGSSYNEQFF
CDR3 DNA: TGCGCCAGCAGCCAAGTGAGGGGCAGGGGCTCATCCTACAATGAGCAGTTCTTC

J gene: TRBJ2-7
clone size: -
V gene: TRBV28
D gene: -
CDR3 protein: CASSAKGGAGHEQYF
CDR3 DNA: TGTGCCAGCAGTGCGAAGGGGGGGGCGGGCCACGAGCAGTACTTC

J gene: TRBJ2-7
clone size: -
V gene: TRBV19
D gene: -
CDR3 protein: CASSDREKGEQYF
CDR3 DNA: TGTGCCAGTAGCGACAGAGAGAAAGGCGAGCAGTACTTC

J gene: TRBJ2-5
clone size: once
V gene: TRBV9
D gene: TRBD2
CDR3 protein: CASSVEEREDETQYF
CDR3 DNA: TGTGCCAGCAGCGTAGAGGAGCGGGAGGACGAGACCCAGTACTTC

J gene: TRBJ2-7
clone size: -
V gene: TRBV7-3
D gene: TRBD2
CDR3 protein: CASSLASGSSYEQYF
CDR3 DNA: TGTGCCAGCAGCTTAGCTAGCGGGAGCTCCTACGAGCAGTACTTC

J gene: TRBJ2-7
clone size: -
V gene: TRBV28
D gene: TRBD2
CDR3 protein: CASSPIPGGSYEQYF
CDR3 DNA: TGTGCCAGCAGTCCGATACCGGGGGGCTCCTACGAGCAGTACTTC

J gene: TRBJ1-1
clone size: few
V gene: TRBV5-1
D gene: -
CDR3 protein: CASSSRRGQNTEAFF
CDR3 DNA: TGCGCCAGCAGCTCCCGGCGTGGACAGAACACTGAAGCTTTCTTT

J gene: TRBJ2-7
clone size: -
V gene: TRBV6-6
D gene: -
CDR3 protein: CASSPAGLGEQYF
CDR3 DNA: TGTGCCAGCAGCCCGGCCGGGTTAGGCGAGCAGTACTTC

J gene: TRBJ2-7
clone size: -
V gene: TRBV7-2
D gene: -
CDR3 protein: CASSLSRGAEQYF
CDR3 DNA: TGTGCCAGCAGCTTATCGCGGGGCGCCGAGCAGTACTTC

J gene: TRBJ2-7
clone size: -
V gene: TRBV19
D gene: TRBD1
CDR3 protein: CATRDRGGEQYF
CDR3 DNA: TGTGCCACCCGGGACAGGGGAGGCGAGCAGTACTTC

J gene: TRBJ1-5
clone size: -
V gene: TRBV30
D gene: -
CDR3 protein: CAWSVGGWGGNQPQHF
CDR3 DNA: TGTGCCTGGAGTGTAGGGGGATGGGGAGGGAATCAGCCCCAGCATTTT

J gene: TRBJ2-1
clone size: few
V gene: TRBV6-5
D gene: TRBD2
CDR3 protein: CASSGTSRSYNEQFF
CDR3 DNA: TGTGCCAGCAGTGGGACTAGCCGCTCCTACAATGAGCAGTTCTTC

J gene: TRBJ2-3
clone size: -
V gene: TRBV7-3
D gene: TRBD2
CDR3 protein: CASSRASGTLTDTQYF
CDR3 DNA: TGTGCCAGCAGCCGGGCTAGCGGGACCCTCACAGATACGCAGTATTTT

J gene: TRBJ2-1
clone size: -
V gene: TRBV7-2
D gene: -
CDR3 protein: CASISRPSDEQFF
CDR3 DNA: TGTGCCAGCATATCGCGCCCCAGCGATGAGCAGTTCTTC

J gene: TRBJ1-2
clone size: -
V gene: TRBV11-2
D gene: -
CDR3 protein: CASSLVRGYTF
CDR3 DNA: TGTGCCAGCAGCCTCGTGAGGGGCTACACCTTC

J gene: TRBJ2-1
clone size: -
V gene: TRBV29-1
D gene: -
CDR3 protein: CSVVGGSSYNEQFF
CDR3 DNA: TGCAGCGTTGTAGGTGGGAGCTCCTACAATGAGCAGTTCTTC

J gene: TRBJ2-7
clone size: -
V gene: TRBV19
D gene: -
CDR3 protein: CASSIRAGAGPQFSRRTPSEYF
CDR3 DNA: TGTGCCAGTAGTATAAGGGCTGGGGCAGGGCCACAATTTTCCAGACGAACCCCTTCTGAGTACTTC

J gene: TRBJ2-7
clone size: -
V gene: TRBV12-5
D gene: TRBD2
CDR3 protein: CASGSSFRGSGNEQYF
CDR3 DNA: TGTGCTAGTGGTTCTTCCTTTCGCGGGAGCGGGAACGAGCAGTACTTC

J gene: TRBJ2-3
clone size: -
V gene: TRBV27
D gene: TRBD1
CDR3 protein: CASGGRGRTTDTQYF
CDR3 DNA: TGTGCCAGCGGAGGCAGGGGGAGAACCACAGATACGCAGTATTTT